The 9 T cell receptor beta chains below were found in one sample sequenced in a study of T-cell reconstitution after alpha-beta-depleted transplantation in children. Unique molecular identifiers were incorporated into the prepared TCRbeta library. Via MiXCR, TCRdb re-called the PCR reads, giving one row per CDR3 protein. In the table there are 780,000 or so distinct CDR3 sequences, approximately 15% of which are singletons. Material: PBMCs, mostly from graft donor cells, obtained 360 days after TCRalphabeta/CD19-depleted stem cell transplant. These receptor sequences come from a male patient younger than 18 who had a stem cell transplant for acute lymphoblastic leukemia, so the T cells may come from the graft donor.

This clonotype came up many times. The chain uses TRBV5-1 and TRBJ2-7; D could derive from TRBD1 or TRBD2 (5 bases each). This CDR3 comprises 17 residues. Per the germline V gene, CDR1 is SGHRS and CDR2 is YFSETQ. V was cut by 0 bases and J by 5 bases, with 21 bases left in between. The CDR3 bases are TGCGCCAGCAGCTTGGCAGACGTTAGGGGACGATCACACGAGCAGTACTTC. Residues: CASSLADVRGRSHEQYF. Supplemented by reference TRBV5-1 and TRBJ2-7, the full variable domain reads KAGVTQTPRYLIKTRGQQVTLSCSPISGHRSVSWYQQTPGQGLQFLFEYFSETQRNKGNFPGRFSGRQFSNSRSEMNVSTLELGDSALYLCASSLADVRGRSHEQYFGPGTRLTVT.

This chain joins TRBV4-1 and TRBJ2-3; 14 bases agree with TRBD2. Germline V CDR1 and CDR2: MGHRA, YSYEKL. V shed 3 bases, J shed 4 bases, and the junction held 3 bases outside the gene matches. The CDR3 has 16 residues. CDR3 bases: TGCGCCAGCAGCCAGACGGGACTAGCGGGAGCAGATACGCAGTATTTT. It specifies CASSQTGLAGADTQYF.

The chain employs TRBV20-1 and TRBJ2-2; D perhaps matches TRBD1 (5 bases). Trimming shortened V by 5 bases and J by 4 bases, and 17 bases separated the two germline ends. From germline, CDR1 is DFQATT and CDR2 SNEGSKA (reference sequence). This CDR3 is 15 amino acids long. The DNA for the CDR3 is TGCAGTGCTTTCCAGGGCCAAAAGGGCACCGGGGAGCTGTTTTTT. Its protein is CSAFQGQKGTGELFF.

V is TRBV29-1 and J is TRBJ2-7; D possibly uses TRBD1 or TRBD2 (5 bases each). CDR1 and CDR2 from the germline V gene are SQVTM and ANQGSEA. There are 12 residues in the CDR3. V was cut by 7 bases and J by 4 bases, with 14 bases left in between. The CDR3 DNA reads as TGCAGCGCCTCCGGGACCCTGTACGAGCAGTACTTC. It specifies CSASGTLYEQYF.

With respect to this clonotype: Since a much larger clone is just one base distant, this may be a read error. This CDR3 is missing its conserved last phenylalanine or tryptophan, likely due to a read error. The V gene is TRBV3-1, the J gene TRBJ1-1, with no clear D. V was clipped by 4 bases and J by 0 bases, with 6 bases between them. Germline loops: CDR1 LGHDT, CDR2 YNNKEL (reference sequence). The CDR3 spans 13 residues. The CDR3: CASSREVNTEAFC. The CDR3, as DNA: TGTGCCAGCAGCCGGGAGGTGAACACTGAAGCTTTCTGT.

There are a few counts of this clonotype. This sequence joins TRBV10-2 and TRBJ2-5; 8 bases agree with TRBD2. With 3 bases clipped from V and 7 bases from J, the junction kept 13 bases outside the gene matches. Germline V CDR1 and CDR2: WSHSY, SAAADI. This CDR3 contains 16 residues. The CDR3 DNA reads TGCGCCAGCAGTGACCCCAGGGTGGGACTAGAGGGGACCCAGTACTTC. Residues: CASSDPRVGLEGTQYF.

This clonotype has just a few counts. The chain carries TRBV6-1 and TRBJ2-7; 14 positions match TRBD2. V trimming: 6 bases; J trimming: 4 bases; junction bases outside the gene matches: 11. Germline CDR1 MNHNS, CDR2 SASEGT. The CDR3 has 17 residues. CDR3 in amino acids: CASRPEGTSGSSYEQYF. The CDR3 coding sequence is TGTGCCAGCAGGCCTGAGGGGACTAGCGGGAGTTCATACGAGCAGTACTTC.

This clonotype was recorded a few times. The J gene is TRBJ1-2, the V gene TRBV28, with 7 bases that match TRBD1. This CDR3 contains 13 residues. Trimming took 4 bases from V and 7 from J; bases not matched to a gene: 6. The germline V gene has CDR1 MDHEN and CDR2 SYDVKM. The CDR3 reads CASSSSYRGGYTF. DNA of the CDR3: TGTGCCAGCAGTTCCTCCTACAGGGGTGGCTACACCTTC.

This clonotype has only a few counts. The chain couples TRBV5-1 to TRBJ2-7; D ambiguous. This CDR3 region has 14 residues. CDR1 and CDR2 from the germline V gene are SGHRS and YFSETQ. V lost 2 bases, J lost 5 bases, and 14 bases lay in between. CDR3 region: CASSFQDGRDEQYF. The CDR3 region has the DNA TGCGCCAGCAGCTTCCAAGATGGGCGTGACGAGCAGTACTTC.